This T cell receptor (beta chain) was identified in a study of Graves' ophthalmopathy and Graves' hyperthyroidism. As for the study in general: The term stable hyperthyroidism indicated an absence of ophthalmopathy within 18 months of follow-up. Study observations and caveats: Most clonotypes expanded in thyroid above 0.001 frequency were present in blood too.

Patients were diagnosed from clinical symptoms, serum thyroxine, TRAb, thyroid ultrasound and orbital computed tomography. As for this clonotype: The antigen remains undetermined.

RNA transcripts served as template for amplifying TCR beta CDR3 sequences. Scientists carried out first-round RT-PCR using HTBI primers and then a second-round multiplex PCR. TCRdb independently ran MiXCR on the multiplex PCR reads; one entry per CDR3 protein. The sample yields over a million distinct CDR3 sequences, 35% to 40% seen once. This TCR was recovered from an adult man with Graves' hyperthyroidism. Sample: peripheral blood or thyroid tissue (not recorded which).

The CDR3 DNA reads as TGCGCCAGCAGCTTCTCCACCTCGGGGGTACGTGGATCCGTGAACACTGAAGCTTTCTTT. As protein: CASSFSTSGVRGSVNTEAFF. The rearrangement links TRBV5-1 to TRBJ1-1, with a possible D match to TRBD1 (5 bases). This CDR3 is 20 amino acids long. The V end was cut by 2 bases, the J end by 0 bases, with 26 bases between. Germline loops: CDR1 SGHRS, CDR2 YFSETQ.